This T cell receptor beta chain derives from a study of CD8 T cells in ankylosing spondylitis. Germline loops: CDR1 SGHAT, CDR2 FQNNGV. V shed 5 bases, J shed 3 bases, and the junction held 9 bases outside the gene matches. This CDR3 has 15 amino acids. Quantitative barcoded 5'-RACE was used to prepare TCR beta libraries. Each CDR3 protein gets one entry after TCRdb re-called the 5' RACE reads with MiXCR. In the table there are about 140,000 distinct CDR3 sequences, roughly 7.7% of which are singletons. This clonotype occurred many times. The sequenced sample was synovial fluid, either unsorted or a sorted T cell fraction (not recorded which). The clonotype was recovered from a male donor with ankylosing spondylitis. V gene TRBV11-2 combines with J gene TRBJ2-7, with 8 bases lining up with TRBD1. CDR3 coding DNA: TGTGCCAGCAGCCTTACTCGGGACAGGCTCTACGAGCAGTACTTC. It yields the protein CASSLTRDRLYEQYF.